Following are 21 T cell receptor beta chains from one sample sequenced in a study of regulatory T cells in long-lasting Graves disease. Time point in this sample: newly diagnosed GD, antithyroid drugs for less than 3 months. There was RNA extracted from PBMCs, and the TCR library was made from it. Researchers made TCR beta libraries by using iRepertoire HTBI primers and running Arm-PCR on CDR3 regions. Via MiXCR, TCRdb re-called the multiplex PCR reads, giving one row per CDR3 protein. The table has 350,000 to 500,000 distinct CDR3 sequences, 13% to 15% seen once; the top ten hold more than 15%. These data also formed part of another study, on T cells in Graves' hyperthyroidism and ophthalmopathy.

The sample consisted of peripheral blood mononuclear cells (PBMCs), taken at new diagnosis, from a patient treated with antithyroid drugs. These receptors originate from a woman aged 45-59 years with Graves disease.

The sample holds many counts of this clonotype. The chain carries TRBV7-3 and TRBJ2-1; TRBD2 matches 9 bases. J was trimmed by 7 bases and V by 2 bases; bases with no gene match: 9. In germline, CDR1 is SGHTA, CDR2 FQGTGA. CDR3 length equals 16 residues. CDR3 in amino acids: CASSLQPSGAKNEQFF. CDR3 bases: TGTGCCAGCAGCTTACAGCCTAGCGGGGCCAAGAATGAGCAGTTCTTC.

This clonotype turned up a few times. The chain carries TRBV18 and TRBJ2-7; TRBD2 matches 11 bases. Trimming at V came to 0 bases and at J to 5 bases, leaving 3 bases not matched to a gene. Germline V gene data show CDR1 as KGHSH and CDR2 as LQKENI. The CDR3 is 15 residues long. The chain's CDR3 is CASSPPTSGKDEQYF. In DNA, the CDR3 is TGTGCCAGCTCACCACCGACTAGCGGGAAGGACGAGCAGTACTTC.

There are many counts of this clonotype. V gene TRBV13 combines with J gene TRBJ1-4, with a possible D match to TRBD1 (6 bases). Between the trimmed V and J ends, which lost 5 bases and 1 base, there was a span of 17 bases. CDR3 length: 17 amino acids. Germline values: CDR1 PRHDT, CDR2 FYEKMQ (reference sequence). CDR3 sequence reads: CASSTRQGGRTNEKLFF. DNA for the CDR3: TGTGCCAGCAGCACCAGACAAGGGGGGCGAACTAATGAAAAACTGTTTTTT.

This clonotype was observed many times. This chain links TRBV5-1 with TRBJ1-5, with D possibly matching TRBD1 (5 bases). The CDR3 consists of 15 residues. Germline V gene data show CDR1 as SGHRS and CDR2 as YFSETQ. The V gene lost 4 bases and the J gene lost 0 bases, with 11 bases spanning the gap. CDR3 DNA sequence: TGCGCCAGCAGCCCGGGGGGAAATAGCAATCAGCCCCAGCATTTT. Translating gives CASSPGGNSNQPQHF. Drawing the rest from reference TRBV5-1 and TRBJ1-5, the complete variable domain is KAGVTQTPRYLIKTRGQQVTLSCSPISGHRSVSWYQQTPGQGLQFLFEYFSETQRNKGNFPGRFSGRQFSNSRSEMNVSTLELGDSALYLCASSPGGNSNQPQHFGDGTRLSIL.

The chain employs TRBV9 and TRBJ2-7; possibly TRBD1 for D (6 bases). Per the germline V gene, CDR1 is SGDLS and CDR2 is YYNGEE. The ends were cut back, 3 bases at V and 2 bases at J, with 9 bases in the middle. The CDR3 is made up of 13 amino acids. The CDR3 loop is CASSADSAYEQYF. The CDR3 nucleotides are TGTGCCAGCAGCGCGGACAGCGCCTACGAGCAGTACTTC.

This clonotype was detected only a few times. CDR3 bases: TGTGCCAGCAGCCAAGGGGCGGAGCACAGAATGAACACTGAAGCTTTCTTT. Translated, it gives CASSQGAEHRMNTEAFF. This chain links TRBV14 with TRBJ1-1; the D is unclear. In germline, CDR1 is SGHDN, CDR2 FVKESK. V was cut by 1 base and J by 0 bases, with 15 bases left in between. This CDR3 is built from 17 residues. The variable domain in full, completed from reference TRBV14 and TRBJ1-1, reads EAGVTQFPSHSVIEKGQTVTLRCDPISGHDNLYWYRRVMGKEIKFLLHFVKESKQDESGMPNNRFLAERTGGTYSTLKVQPAELEDSGVYFCASSQGAEHRMNTEAFFGQGTRLTVV.

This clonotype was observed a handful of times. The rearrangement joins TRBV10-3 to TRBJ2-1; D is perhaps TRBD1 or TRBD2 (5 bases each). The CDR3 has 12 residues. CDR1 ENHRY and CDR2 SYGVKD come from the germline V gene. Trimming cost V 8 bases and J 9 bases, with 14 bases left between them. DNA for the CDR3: TGTGCCATCGTTCAGGGCAGCGGTGAGCAGTTCTTC. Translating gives CAIVQGSGEQFF.

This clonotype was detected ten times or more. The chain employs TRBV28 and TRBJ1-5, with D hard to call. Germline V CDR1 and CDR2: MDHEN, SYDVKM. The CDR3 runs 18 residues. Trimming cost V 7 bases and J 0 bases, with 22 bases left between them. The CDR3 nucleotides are TGTGCCAGCACCCGAAGTACTCGGACGGATGATAGCAATCAGCCCCAGCATTTT. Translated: CASTRSTRTDDSNQPQHF. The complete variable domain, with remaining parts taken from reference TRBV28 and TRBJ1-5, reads DVKVTQSSRYLVKRTGEKVFLECVQDMDHENMFWYRQDPGLGLRLIYFSYDVKMKEKGDIPEGYSVSREKKERFSLILESASTNQTSMYLCASTRSTRTDDSNQPQHFGDGTRLSIL.

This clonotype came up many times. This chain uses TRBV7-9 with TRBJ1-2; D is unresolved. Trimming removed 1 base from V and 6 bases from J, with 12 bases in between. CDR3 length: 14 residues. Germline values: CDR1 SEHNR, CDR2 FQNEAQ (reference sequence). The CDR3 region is CASSLVPGEDGYTF. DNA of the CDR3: TGTGCCAGCAGCTTAGTCCCCGGGGAGGATGGCTACACCTTC.

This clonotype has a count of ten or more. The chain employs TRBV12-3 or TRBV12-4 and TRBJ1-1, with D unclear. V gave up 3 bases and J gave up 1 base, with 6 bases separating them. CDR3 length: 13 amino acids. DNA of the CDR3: TGTGCCAGCAGTTTCGGACCGAACACTGAAGCTTTCTTT. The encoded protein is CASSFGPNTEAFF.

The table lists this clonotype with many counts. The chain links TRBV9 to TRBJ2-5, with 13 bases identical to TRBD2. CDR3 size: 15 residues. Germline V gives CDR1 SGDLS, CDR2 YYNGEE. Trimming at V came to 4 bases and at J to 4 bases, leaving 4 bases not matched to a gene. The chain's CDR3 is CASSPGLAGRETQYF. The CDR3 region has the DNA TGTGCCAGCAGCCCGGGACTAGCGGGAAGAGAGACCCAGTACTTC.

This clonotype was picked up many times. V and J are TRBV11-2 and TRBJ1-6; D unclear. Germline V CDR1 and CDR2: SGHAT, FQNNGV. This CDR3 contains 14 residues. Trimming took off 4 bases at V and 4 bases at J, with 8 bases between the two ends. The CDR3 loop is CASSSEVYNSPLHF. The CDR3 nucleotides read TGTGCCAGCAGCTCAGAAGTTTATAATTCACCCCTCCACTTT.

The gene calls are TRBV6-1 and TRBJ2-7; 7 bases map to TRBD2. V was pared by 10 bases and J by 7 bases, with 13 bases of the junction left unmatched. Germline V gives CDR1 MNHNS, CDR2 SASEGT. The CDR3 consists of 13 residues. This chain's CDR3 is CATWGGTQLEQYF. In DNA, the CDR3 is TGTGCCACCTGGGGGGGGACGCAACTTGAGCAGTACTTC.

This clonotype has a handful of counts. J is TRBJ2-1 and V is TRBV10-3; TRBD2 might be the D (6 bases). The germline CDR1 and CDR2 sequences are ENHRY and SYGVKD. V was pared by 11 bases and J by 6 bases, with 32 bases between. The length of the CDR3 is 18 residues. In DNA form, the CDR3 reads TGTGCCCTGAGTGCTCGAGGTCCATCGGGACTCGAGGGCAATGAGCAGTTCTTC. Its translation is CALSARGPSGLEGNEQFF.

The CDR3 here is CASSPIAGVGETQYF. The CDR3 nucleotides read TGTGCCAGCAGCCCGATAGCGGGAGTTGGGGAGACCCAGTACTTC. The rearrangement links TRBV14 to TRBJ2-5; 9 bases are shared with TRBD2. In germline, CDR1 is SGHDN, CDR2 FVKESK. The CDR3 extends over 15 amino acids. Trimming cost V 4 bases and J 5 bases; bases outside gene matches: 8.

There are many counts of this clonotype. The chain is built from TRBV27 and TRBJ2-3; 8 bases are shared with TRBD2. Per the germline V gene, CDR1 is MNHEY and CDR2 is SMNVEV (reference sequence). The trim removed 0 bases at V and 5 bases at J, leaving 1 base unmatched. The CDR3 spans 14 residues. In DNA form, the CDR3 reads TGTGCCAGCAGTTTATCAAGCGGGAGAGATACGCAGTATTTT. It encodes CASSLSSGRDTQYF.

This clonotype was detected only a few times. CDR3 loop: CASGDRGEKLFF. CDR3 in DNA: TGTGCTAGCGGGGACAGGGGTGAAAAACTGTTTTTT. J is TRBJ1-4 and V is TRBV6-1; 10 positions match TRBD1. CDR1 and CDR2 (germline): MNHNS, SASEGT. There are 12 residues in the CDR3.

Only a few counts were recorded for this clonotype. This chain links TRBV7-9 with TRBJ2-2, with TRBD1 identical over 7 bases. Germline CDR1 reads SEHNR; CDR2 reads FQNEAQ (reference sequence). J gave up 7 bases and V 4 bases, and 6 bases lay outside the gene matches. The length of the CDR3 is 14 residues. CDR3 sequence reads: CASSSNTGDGELFF. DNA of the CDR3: TGTGCCAGCAGCTCCAACACAGGGGACGGGGAGCTGTTTTTT.

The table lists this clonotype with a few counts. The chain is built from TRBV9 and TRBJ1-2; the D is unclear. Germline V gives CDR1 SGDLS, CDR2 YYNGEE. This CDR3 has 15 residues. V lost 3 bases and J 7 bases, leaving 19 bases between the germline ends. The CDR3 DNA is TGTGCCAGCAGCGGCCCCCCAAGTGCCCTCGGTGGCTACACCTTC. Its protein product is CASSGPPSALGGYTF. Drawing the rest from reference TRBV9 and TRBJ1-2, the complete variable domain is DSGVTQTPKHLITATGQRVTLRCSPRSGDLSVYWYQQSLDQGLQFLIQYYNGEERAKGNILERFSAQQFPDLHSELNLSSLELGDSALYFCASSGPPSALGGYTFGSGTRLTVV.

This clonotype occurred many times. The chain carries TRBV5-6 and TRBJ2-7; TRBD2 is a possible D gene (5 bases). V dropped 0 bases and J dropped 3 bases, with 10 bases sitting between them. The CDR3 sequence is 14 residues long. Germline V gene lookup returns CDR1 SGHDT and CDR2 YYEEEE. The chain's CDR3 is CASSLAGYIYEQYF. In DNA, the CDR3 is TGTGCCAGCAGCTTGGCGGGATACATCTACGAGCAGTACTTC.

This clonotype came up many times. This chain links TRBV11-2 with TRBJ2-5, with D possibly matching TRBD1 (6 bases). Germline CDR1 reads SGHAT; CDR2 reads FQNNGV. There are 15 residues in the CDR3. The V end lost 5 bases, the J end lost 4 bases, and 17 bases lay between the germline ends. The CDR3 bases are TGTGCCAGCAGCCGACCAGTTGGCAGGGGAGAGACCCAGTACTTC. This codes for CASSRPVGRGETQYF.